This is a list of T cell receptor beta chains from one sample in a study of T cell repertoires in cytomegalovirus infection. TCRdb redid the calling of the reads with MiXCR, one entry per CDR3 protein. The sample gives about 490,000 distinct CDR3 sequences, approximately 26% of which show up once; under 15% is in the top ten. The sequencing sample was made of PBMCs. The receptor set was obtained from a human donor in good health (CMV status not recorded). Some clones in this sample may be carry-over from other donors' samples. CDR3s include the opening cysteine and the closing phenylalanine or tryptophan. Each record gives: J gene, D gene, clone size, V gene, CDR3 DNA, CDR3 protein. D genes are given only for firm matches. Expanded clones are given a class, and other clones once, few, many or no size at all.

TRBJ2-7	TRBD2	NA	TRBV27	TGTGCCAGCAGTCCCCGGCGGGAGGGGTCCTACGAGCAGTACTTC	CASSPRREGSYEQYF
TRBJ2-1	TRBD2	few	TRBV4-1	TGCGCCAGCAGCCAAGACCGACTAGCGGGAGTGGGGGAGCAGTTCTTC	CASSQDRLAGVGEQFF
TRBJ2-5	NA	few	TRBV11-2	TGTGCCAGCAGCTCGGCTCAGCAGGGGTGGGGAGAGACCCAGTACTTC	CASSSAQQGWGETQYF
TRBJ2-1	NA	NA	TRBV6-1	TGTGCCGTCTCTCCAGGCGGGACTGTAAATTTGCAGTTCTTC	CAVSPGGTVNLQFF
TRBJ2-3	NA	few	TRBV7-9	TGTGCCAGCAGCTTGGCCTTGTCCTCAGATACGCAGTATTTT	CASSLALSSDTQYF
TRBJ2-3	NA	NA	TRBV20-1	TGCAGTGCTAGAGTCCCAGGGTCAACAGATACGCAGTATTTT	CSARVPGSTDTQYF
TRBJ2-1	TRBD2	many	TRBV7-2	TGTGCCAGCAACAATATCGGGACTAGCGGGATCGATGAGCAGTTCTTC	CASNNIGTSGIDEQFF
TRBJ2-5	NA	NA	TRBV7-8	TGTGCCAGCAGCTTGGGGGGCTCCCCCCAAGAGACCCAGTACTTC	CASSLGGSPQETQYF
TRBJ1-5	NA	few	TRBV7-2	TGTGCCAGCAGCCCGAGTCTCTCCGGGAATCAGCCCCAGCATTTT	CASSPSLSGNQPQHF
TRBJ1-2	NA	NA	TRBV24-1	TGTGCCACCAGTGATTTTAGGGGGGCGGATGGCTACACCTTC	CATSDFRGADGYTF
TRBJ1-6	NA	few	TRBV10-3	TGTGCCATCAGTGAATCGGCACAGGGACGTTTCTCACCCCTCCACTTT	CAISESAQGRFSPLHF
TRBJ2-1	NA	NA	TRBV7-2	TGTGCCAGCAGACCCGGGACACTCTACAATGAGCAGTTCTTC	CASRPGTLYNEQFF
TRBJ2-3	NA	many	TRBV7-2	TGTGCCAGCAGCTTCGGTGTTTTAGTAGTCTCTCCAGATACGCAGTATTTT	CASSFGVLVVSPDTQYF
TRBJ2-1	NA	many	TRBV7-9	TGTGCCAGCAGCTTAGGATCGGGGAGCCCTTACAATGAGCAGTTCTTC	CASSLGSGSPYNEQFF
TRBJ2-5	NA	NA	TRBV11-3	TGTGCCAGCAGCGTAGACAGGAGGAAGACCCAGTACTTC	CASSVDRRKTQYF
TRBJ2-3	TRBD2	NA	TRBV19	TGTGCCAGTAGCGCCCGACTAGCGGGGGCCACAGATACGCAGTATTTT	CASSARLAGATDTQYF
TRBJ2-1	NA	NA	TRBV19	TGTGCCAGTAGTCCTTGGCAGGGGGGGTACAATGAGCAGTTCTTC	CASSPWQGGYNEQFF
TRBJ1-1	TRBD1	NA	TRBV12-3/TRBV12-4	TGTGCCAGCAGTAGGGGACAGGGAAGCATGAACACTGAAGCTTTCTTT	CASSRGQGSMNTEAFF
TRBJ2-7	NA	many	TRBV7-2	TGTGCCAGCAGCTTAGACCCAGCGAGGGAGCAGTACTTC	CASSLDPAREQYF
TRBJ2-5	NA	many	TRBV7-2	TGTGCCAGCAGCTTAGGTTACCAAGAGACCCAGTACTTC	CASSLGYQETQYF
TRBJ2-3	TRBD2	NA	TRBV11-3	TGTGCCAGCAGCCCTGCTAGCGGCTCCACAGATACGCAGTATTTT	CASSPASGSTDTQYF
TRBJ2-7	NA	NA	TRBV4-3	TGCGCCAGCAGCCAAGAGGGCGGCTGGGGCCTGGCGGGAAAGTACGAGCAGTACTTC	CASSQEGGWGLAGKYEQYF
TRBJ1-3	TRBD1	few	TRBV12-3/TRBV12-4	TGTGCCAGCACCTTCGACAGGGGGGACTCTGGAAACACCATATATTTT	CASTFDRGDSGNTIYF
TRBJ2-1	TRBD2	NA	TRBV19	TGTGCCAGTAGTATAGCTCGACTAGCCGCGGGTGAGCAGTTCTTC	CASSIARLAAGEQFF
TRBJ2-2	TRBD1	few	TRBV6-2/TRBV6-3	TGTGCCAGCAGGGCTACAGGGGTCGGGGAGCTGTTTTTT	CASRATGVGELFF
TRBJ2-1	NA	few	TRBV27	TGTGCCAGCAGGGGGGGTTTCCCCCCCCTCTACAATGAGCAGTTCTTC	CASRGGFPPLYNEQFF
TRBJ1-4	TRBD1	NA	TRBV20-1	TGCAGTGCTAGAGTCGGCAGGGGGAGCGGGGAAAAACTGTTTTTT	CSARVGRGSGEKLFF
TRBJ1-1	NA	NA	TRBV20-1	TGCAGTGCTAGGCAGGGAGGGACTGAAGCTTTCTTT	CSARQGGTEAFF
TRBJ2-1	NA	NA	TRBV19	TGTGCCAGTAGTATTGGGAACGACAATGAGCAGTTCTTC	CASSIGNDNEQFF
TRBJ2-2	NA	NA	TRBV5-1	TGCGCCAGCAGCTTTGGATCGAATCCCGGGGAGCTGTTTTTT	CASSFGSNPGELFF
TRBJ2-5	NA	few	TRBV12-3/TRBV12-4	TGTGCCAGCAGTCCCCGGGACTACCAAGAGACCCAGTACTTC	CASSPRDYQETQYF
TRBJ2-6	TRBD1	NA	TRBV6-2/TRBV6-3	TGTGCCAGCAGTTATACCCTACAGGGGTCGAGCTCTGGGGCCAACGTCCTGACTTTC	CASSYTLQGSSSGANVLTF
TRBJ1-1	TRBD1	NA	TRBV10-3	TGTGCCATCAGTGAAAGGCAGGGGGCGTTTGGGACTGAAGCTTTCTTT	CAISERQGAFGTEAFF
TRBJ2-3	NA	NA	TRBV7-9	TGTGCCAGCAGCATAGTCCTATCCACAGATACGCAGTATTTT	CASSIVLSTDTQYF